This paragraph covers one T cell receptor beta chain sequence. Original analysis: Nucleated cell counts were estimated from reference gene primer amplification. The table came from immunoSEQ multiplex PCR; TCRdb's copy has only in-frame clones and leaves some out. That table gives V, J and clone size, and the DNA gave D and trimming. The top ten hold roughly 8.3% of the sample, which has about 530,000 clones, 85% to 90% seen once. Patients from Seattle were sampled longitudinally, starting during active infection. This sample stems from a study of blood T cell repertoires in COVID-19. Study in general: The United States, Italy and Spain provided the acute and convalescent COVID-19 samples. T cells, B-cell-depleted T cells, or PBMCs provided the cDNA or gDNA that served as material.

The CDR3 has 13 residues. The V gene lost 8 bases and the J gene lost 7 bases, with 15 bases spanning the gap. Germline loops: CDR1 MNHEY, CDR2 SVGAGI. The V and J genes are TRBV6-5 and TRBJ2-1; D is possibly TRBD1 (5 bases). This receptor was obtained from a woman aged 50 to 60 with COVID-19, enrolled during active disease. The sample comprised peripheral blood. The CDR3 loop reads CASGETGTNEQFF. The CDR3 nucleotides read TGTGCCAGCGGAGAAACAGGAACGAATGAGCAGTTCTTC.